One TCR beta chain is described in this entry. These data come from a study of pediatric ulcerative colitis. The germline V gene has CDR1 MNHNY and CDR2 SVGAGI (reference sequence). V lost 2 bases and J lost 1, with 8 bases in between. This CDR3 region has 14 residues. The data were produced by immunoSEQ multiplex PCR, yet TCRdb's version contains in-frame clones alone and is incomplete. This sample has 60,000 or so clones, with 75% to 85% found just once. The rearrangement links TRBV6-6 to TRBJ1-1, with D maybe TRBD1 (5 bases). This TCR was sampled from a boy between 10 and 17 years old with moderate ulcerative colitis. The source material was blood. CDR3 residues: CASSYGTANTEAFF. CDR3 in DNA: TGTGCCAGCAGTTACGGGACCGCGAACACTGAAGCTTTCTTT.